The 25 T cell receptor beta chains presented below share a single source sample, sequenced in a study of technical replicates of blood from a few donors. Profiling relied on immunoSEQ multiplex PCR, and the TCRdb table lists in-frame clones only, not all of them. The data contain about 90,000 clones, less than 95% of them singletons. Sequencing was performed on T cells isolated from PBMCs. These receptors were collected from a human donor in good health.

The rearrangement uses TRBV2 and TRBJ1-4; the D gene is possibly TRBD1 (5 bases). The V gene lost 4 bases and the J gene lost 4 bases, with 13 bases spanning the gap. CDR1 and CDR2 (germline): SNHLY, FYNNEI. CDR3 length: 15 amino acids. The CDR3 region is CASSGSRDINEKLFF. The CDR3 bases are TGTGCCAGCAGTGGTAGCAGGGATATTAATGAAAAACTGTTTTTT.

The chain employs TRBV10-2 and TRBJ2-5; 8 nucleotides align to TRBD1. Trimming at V came to 2 bases and at J to 7 bases, leaving 6 bases not matched to a gene. Germline V CDR1 and CDR2: WSHSY, SAAADI. The CDR3 runs 14 residues. The CDR3 DNA reads TGCGCCAGCAGTGAGGACAGGGGCTCGGGGACCCAGTACTTC. Translating it yields CASSEDRGSGTQYF.

This chain links TRBV28 with TRBJ2-3; possible D gene TRBD2, 6 bases. The CDR3 sequence is 16 residues long. V was trimmed by 5 bases and J by 1 base, leaving 16 bases between them. Germline V gives CDR1 MDHEN, CDR2 SYDVKM. The CDR3 DNA reads TGTGCCAGCAGTCCTGATAGCGGAACTGGCACAGATACGCAGTATTTT. As protein: CASSPDSGTGTDTQYF.

This clone was counted a few times. The chain links TRBV4-1 to TRBJ1-5; the D gene is possibly TRBD1 (5 bases). Deletions cut 3 bases from V and 6 bases from J, with 15 bases between. Per the germline V gene, CDR1 is MGHRA and CDR2 is YSYEKL. The CDR3 has 15 amino acids. The CDR3 sequence is CASSQGRQGPQPQHF. CDR3 DNA sequence: TGCGCCAGCAGCCAGGGCAGGCAGGGCCCTCAGCCCCAGCATTTT.

This chain uses TRBV30 with TRBJ2-3; D unresolved. The CDR3 loop spans 12 amino acids. Germline V lookup: CDR1 GTSNPN, CDR2 SVGIG (reference sequence). V dropped 5 bases and J dropped 0 bases, with 6 bases sitting between them. CDR3 DNA: TGTGCCTGGGGCACCAGCACAGATACGCAGTATTTT. Protein sequence: CAWGTSTDTQYF.

The chain uses TRBV2 and TRBJ2-7; D gene unclear. This CDR3 spans 13 amino acids. Germline loops: CDR1 SNHLY, CDR2 FYNNEI. V gave up 6 bases and J gave up 5 bases, with 14 bases separating them. CDR3 sequence (DNA): TGTGCCAGCAGCGCTGTACCCCGGGACGAGCAGTACTTC. Protein product: CASSAVPRDEQYF.

The rearrangement uses TRBV5-1 and TRBJ2-2; 8 bases are a match to TRBD1. CDR1 is SGHRS and CDR2 is YFSETQ in the germline V gene. The CDR3 extends over 14 amino acids. Germline trimming cut 7 bases from V and 3 bases from J; bases unmatched to any gene: 5. The CDR3 protein is CASQGAPDTGELFF. The CDR3 coding sequence is TGCGCCAGCCAGGGGGCGCCGGACACCGGGGAGCTGTTTTTT.

The chain uses TRBV9 and TRBJ1-1; 8 nucleotides align to TRBD1. The trim removed 3 bases at V and 0 bases at J, leaving 4 bases unmatched. This CDR3 comprises 15 residues. Germline assignment: CDR1 SGDLS and CDR2 YYNGEE. CDR3 DNA sequence: TGTGCCAGCAGCGCAGGGGGCCGTGTGAACACTGAAGCTTTCTTT. Translation: CASSAGGRVNTEAFF.

The V gene is TRBV6-1, the J gene TRBJ2-2; 7 bases match TRBD2. Germline values: CDR1 MNHNS, CDR2 SASEGT. CDR3 length equals 14 residues. After removal of 7 bases from V and 5 bases from J, the junction contained 7 bases not matched to a gene. As DNA, the CDR3 is TGTGCCAGCAAACCAGCGGGATTGACCGGGGAGCTGTTTTTT. It translates to CASKPAGLTGELFF.

Regarding this clone: The identical CDR3 is also encoded by other nucleotide sequences in the sample. The V gene is TRBV19, the J gene TRBJ2-7; tentatively, D is TRBD2 (5 bases). The germline CDR1 and CDR2 sequences are LNHDA and SQIVND (reference sequence). V was clipped by 3 bases and J by 2 bases, with 8 bases between them. The CDR3 spans 13 residues. This CDR3 reads CASSITGTYEQYF. CDR3 bases: TGTGCCAGTAGTATTACCGGGACCTACGAGCAGTACTTC.

The chain has TRBV28 and TRBJ1-1; 7 bases fit TRBD1. The CDR3 has 13 residues. V lost 4 bases to trimming and J lost 9 bases; unmatched junction nucleotides: 8. CDR1 MDHEN and CDR2 SYDVKM come from the germline V gene. The CDR3 region has the DNA TGTGCCAGCAGTTCTCACCGACAGGGTAAAGCTTTCTTT. It translates to CASSSHRQGKAFF.

This chain joins TRBV28 and TRBJ2-5, with a tentative D call TRBD1 (5 bases). The germline CDR1 and CDR2 sequences are MDHEN and SYDVKM. The CDR3 sequence is 13 residues long. V dropped 3 bases and J dropped 5 bases, with 10 bases sitting between them. The CDR3 loop reads CASSFQGSETQYF. As DNA, the CDR3 is TGTGCCAGCAGTTTTCAGGGTTCCGAGACCCAGTACTTC.

CDR3 region: CASSRGQGYQETQYF. In nucleotides, the CDR3 is TGTGCCAGTAGTAGGGGACAGGGATACCAAGAGACCCAGTACTTC. The chain employs TRBV19 and TRBJ2-5, with 9 bases identical to TRBD1. The V gene end was trimmed by 4 bases and the J gene end by 0 bases; junction bases not matched to a gene: 3. The CDR3 is 15 amino acids. Germline CDR1 LNHDA, CDR2 SQIVND (reference sequence).

V and J are TRBV18 and TRBJ1-5, with D possibly matching TRBD1 (5 bases). CDR3 size: 16 residues. V lost 3 bases and J 0 bases, leaving 12 bases between the germline ends. Looked up from germline, CDR1 is KGHSH and CDR2 is LQKENI. The CDR3 DNA follows: TGTGCCAGCTCACCTCGGCGGGGGGATAGCAATCAGCCCCAGCATTTT. As protein: CASSPRRGDSNQPQHF.

The chain uses TRBV5-1 and TRBJ1-3, with 7 bases identical to TRBD1. CDR1 is SGHRS, CDR2 YFSETQ, per germline. CDR3 length: 16 residues. With 2 bases clipped from V and 0 bases from J, the junction kept 5 bases outside the gene matches. CDR3 amino acids: CASSLGTAFSGNTIYF. CDR3 DNA sequence: TGCGCCAGCAGCTTAGGGACAGCGTTCTCTGGAAACACCATATATTTT.

The chain combines TRBV6-4 with TRBJ2-1; perhaps TRBD2 as D (5 bases). The CDR3 is made up of 14 amino acids. The germline gives CDR1 MRHNA, CDR2 SNTAGT. V lost 6 bases to trimming and J lost 9 bases, with 18 bases between them. DNA of the CDR3: TGTGCCAGCAGAGCGAGTACTAGTAATCTTGAGCAGTTCTTC. Protein sequence: CASRASTSNLEQFF.

This clone showed up just once. The chain links TRBV12-5 to TRBJ2-3; 9 bases agree with TRBD2. This CDR3 is 14 amino acids long. Germline values: CDR1 LGHNT, CDR2 FRNRAP. V gave up 4 bases and J gave up 4 bases; unmatched junction bases: 3. The CDR3 nucleotides are TGTGCTAGTGGTTCATTAGCGGGAGCAGATACGCAGTATTTT. Its protein product is CASGSLAGADTQYF.

This chain links TRBV5-1 with TRBJ2-3, with D perhaps TRBD2 (5 bases). Germline V lookup: CDR1 SGHRS, CDR2 YFSETQ. Trimming left V 3 bases short and J 2 bases short, with 13 bases between. This CDR3 has 15 residues. CDR3 sequence: CASSWAGLITDTQYF. CDR3 DNA: TGCGCCAGCAGCTGGGCGGGCCTAATCACAGATACGCAGTATTTT.

This chain connects TRBV29-1 to TRBJ1-3, with 7 bases fitting TRBD1. Germline CDR1 is SQVTM and CDR2 is ANQGSEA. V lost 6 bases to trimming and J lost 4 bases; unmatched junction nucleotides: 3. CDR3 length: 12 residues. The CDR3: CSVGQLGNTIYF. The CDR3 nucleotides are TGCAGCGTGGGACAGCTCGGAAACACCATATATTTT.

The V and J genes are TRBV5-6 and TRBJ2-5; the D gene is possibly TRBD1 (5 bases). Germline V gene sequence: CDR1 SGHDT, CDR2 YYEEEE. Trimming stripped 1 base from V and 1 base from J, with 23 bases between. This CDR3 is 19 amino acids long. CDR3 bases: TGTGCCAGCAGCTTGTTTCTTGGAGTAGGAACGACAGCCCAAGAGACCCAGTACTTC. Amino acids: CASSLFLGVGTTAQETQYF.

V gene TRBV20-1 combines with J gene TRBJ2-7; D is unresolved. The V end lost 3 bases, the J end lost 2 bases, and 5 bases lay between the germline ends. Germline loops: CDR1 DFQATT, CDR2 SNEGSKA (reference sequence). CDR3 size: 11 residues. This CDR3 reads CSARQAYEQYF. The CDR3 DNA sequence: TGCAGTGCTAGGCAGGCCTACGAGCAGTACTTC.

This chain links TRBV7-9 with TRBJ2-1; 13 nucleotides align to TRBD2. V shed 4 bases and J 8 bases; nucleotides not matched to a gene: 14. This CDR3 is 18 amino acids long. Germline lookup yields CDR1 SEHNR and CDR2 FQNEAQ (reference sequence). The CDR3 loop is CASSSRLKTSGRVDEQFF. In DNA, the CDR3 is TGTGCCAGCAGCTCGCGCCTAAAAACTAGCGGGAGGGTCGATGAGCAGTTCTTC.

The gene calls are TRBV5-1 and TRBJ2-7, with 8 bases matching TRBD2. Germline CDR1 reads SGHRS; CDR2 reads YFSETQ. The CDR3 is made up of 15 amino acids. V trimming: 3 bases; J trimming: 2 bases; junction bases outside the gene matches: 7. The CDR3 region is CASSSGTSGAYEQYF. CDR3 nucleotide sequence: TGCGCCAGCAGCTCAGGGACTAGTGGTGCCTACGAGCAGTACTTC.

The chain uses TRBV27 and TRBJ2-7; TRBD2 matches at 7 bases. This CDR3 region has 15 residues. Germline loops: CDR1 MNHEY, CDR2 SMNVEV (reference sequence). J gave up 5 bases and V 2 bases, and 9 bases lay outside the gene matches. The CDR3 loop reads CASSLGADGRDEQYF. For the CDR3, the DNA is TGTGCCAGCAGTTTAGGGGCTGATGGGAGGGACGAGCAGTACTTC.

The chain combines TRBV5-1 with TRBJ2-5; TRBD2 matches 8 bases. V shed 0 bases and J 4 bases; nucleotides not matched to a gene: 8. Germline lookup yields CDR1 SGHRS and CDR2 YFSETQ. The CDR3 contains 16 residues. The CDR3: CASSLEESSGLETQYF. The CDR3 DNA reads as TGCGCCAGCAGCTTGGAGGAATCTAGCGGGCTAGAGACCCAGTACTTC.